Listed here is a single TCR beta chain. Its cognate antigen is unknown. These data belong to a study of T cells in narcolepsy. Overall study context: Donors had narcolepsy type 1 or type 2, or were healthy controls.

Repertoires were generated with immunoSEQ multiplex PCR, while TCRdb's copy carries only in-frame clones and drops some. The data show 20,000 to 30,000 clones, with less than 70% seen just once and 10% to 15% held by the top ten. Study results and limitations: Some memory CD4+ repertoires had no autoreactive clone sequences. Comparing one patient's CSF and blood CD4+ clonotypes highlighted HCRT- and TRIB2-specific autoreactive clonotypes.

The V end lost 7 bases, the J end lost 0 bases, and 10 bases lay between the germline ends. The CDR3 has 13 residues. Looked up from germline, CDR1 is MNHEY and CDR2 is SVGAGI. Sequencing was performed on memory (CD45RA-) CD4+ T cells from blood. The clonotype was recovered from a human donor in good health. The rearrangement uses TRBV6-5 and TRBJ2-7; tentatively, D is TRBD1 or TRBD2 (5 bases each). For the CDR3, the DNA is TGTGCCAGCAAGAGGGGAGTCTCCTACGAGCAGTACTTC. Encoded protein: CASKRGVSYEQYF.